The 9 T cell receptor beta chains presented below share a single source sample, sequenced in a study of blood T cell repertoires in COVID-19 (dated by TCRdb to about 2020). The library relied on the immunoSEQ multiplex PCR assay. TCRdb holds this immuneACCESS table with in-frame rearrangements only. Some clones are missing; in checked studies, unresolved V genes explain under half, and the rest has no known cause. The sample records about 23,000 clones, roughly 90% of which are singletons. Around 10% of the sample is taken by the ten largest. What was sequenced was peripheral blood. The receptors were sampled from an elderly woman with active or convalescent COVID-19.

This clone has just a few counts. The chain links TRBV7-3 to TRBJ2-2, with 10 bases identical to TRBD1. The CDR3 spans 17 residues. Trimming removed 5 bases from V and 5 bases from J; junction bases left unmatched: 11. CDR1 and CDR2 from the germline V gene are SGHTA and FQGTGA. In nucleotides, the CDR3 is TGTGCCAGCAGCCCGGGACAGGGGCGAATTCCAACCGGGGAGCTGTTTTTT. Amino acids: CASSPGQGRIPTGELFF. The full variable domain, in which reference TRBV7-3 and TRBJ2-2 provide the parts outside the CDR3, is GAGVSQTPSNKVTEKGKYVELRCDPISGHTALYWYRQSLGQGPEFLIYFQGTGAADDSGLPNDRFFAVRPEGSVSTLKIQRTERGDSAVYLCASSPGQGRIPTGELFFGEGSRLTVL.

V is TRBV15 and J is TRBJ1-5; no clear D gene. V lost 2 bases, J lost 0 bases, and 8 bases lay in between. CDR3 length equals 15 residues. The germline V gene encodes CDR1 LNHNV and CDR2 YYDKDF (reference sequence). CDR3 protein: CATSRQYGSNQPQHF. The CDR3 DNA follows: TGTGCCACCAGCAGACAATACGGTAGCAATCAGCCCCAGCATTTT.

This clone was seen a few times. This chain joins TRBV5-1 and TRBJ2-7; possible D gene TRBD2, 5 bases. V shed 0 bases and J shed 2 bases, with 9 bases lying between them. Germline V gene lookup returns CDR1 SGHRS and CDR2 YFSETQ. CDR3 size: 14 residues. CDR3 loop: CASSLESGAYEQYF. The CDR3 nucleotides are TGCGCCAGCAGCTTGGAGTCCGGGGCCTACGAGCAGTACTTC.

This chain links TRBV18 with TRBJ2-5, with TRBD2 matching over 9 bases. V lost 6 bases, J lost 2 bases, and 16 bases stayed unmatched. CDR1 KGHSH and CDR2 LQKENI come from the germline V gene. The CDR3 spans 18 residues. Here the CDR3 reads CASSHRGSGSGEQETQYF. The CDR3 DNA follows: TGTGCCAGCTCTCATCGGGGTAGCGGGAGTGGAGAACAAGAGACCCAGTACTTC.

V and J are TRBV19 and TRBJ1-2; TRBD1 matches 8 bases. Germline values: CDR1 LNHDA, CDR2 SQIVND (reference sequence). The CDR3 covers 15 residues. Trimming removed 5 bases from V and 4 bases from J; junction bases left unmatched: 9. CDR3 coding DNA: TGTGCCAGTAGTGCCGGGACAGGAATTATCTATGGCTACACCTTC. Translating it yields CASSAGTGIIYGYTF. Combining the CDR3 with reference TRBV19 and TRBJ1-2 gives the whole variable domain DGGITQSPKYLFRKEGQNVTLSCEQNLNHDAMYWYRQDPGQGLRLIYYSQIVNDFQKGDIAEGYSVSREKKESFPLTVTSAQKNPTAFYLCASSAGTGIIYGYTFGSGTRLTVV.

This clone was detected once. The genes are TRBV6-5 and TRBJ2-7; D may be TRBD2 (6 bases). The germline V gene has CDR1 MNHEY and CDR2 SVGAGI. The CDR3 runs to 14 residues. The ends were cut back, 8 bases at V and 1 base at J, with 15 bases in the middle. The CDR3 coding sequence is TGTGCCAGCCTAAGCGGGTATGTATCCTACGAGCAGTACTTC. It encodes CASLSGYVSYEQYF.

This clone has more than one count but fewer than ten. V usage is TRBV7-6 and J usage is TRBJ2-7; perhaps TRBD2 as D (5 bases). CDR1 is SGHVS and CDR2 is FNYEAQ in the germline V gene. Trimming removed 2 bases at V and 0 bases at J, with 14 bases between. CDR3 length equals 16 residues. CDR3 DNA sequence: TGTGCCAGCAGCTTAAATCAAGGGAGCAGCTCCTACGAGCAGTACTTC. Residues: CASSLNQGSSSYEQYF.

The CDR3 loop is CASSLGSGGYEQYF. For the CDR3, the DNA is TGCGCCAGCAGCTTGGGGTCAGGGGGCTACGAGCAGTACTTC. The chain links TRBV5-1 to TRBJ2-7; TRBD1 agrees at 7 bases. After removal of 0 bases from V and 3 bases from J, the junction contained 3 bases not matched to a gene. CDR3 length: 14 residues. CDR1 SGHRS and CDR2 YFSETQ come from the germline V gene.

This sequence joins TRBV18 and TRBJ2-1, with 11 bases aligning to TRBD2. The CDR3 consists of 15 residues. The germline V gene encodes CDR1 KGHSH and CDR2 LQKENI. Trimming cost V 3 bases and J 14 bases; bases outside gene matches: 12. CDR3 in amino acids: CASSPPVLAGDLEFF. The CDR3 nucleotides are TGTGCCAGCTCACCCCCAGTACTAGCGGGAGATTTAGAGTTCTTC.